This T cell receptor beta chain appears in the sequencing data of a study of control samples from healthy donors and cancer patients. Repertoires were generated with immunoSEQ multiplex PCR, while TCRdb's copy carries only in-frame clones and drops some. The sample has 130,000 to 150,000 clones; approximately 91% are singletons. Sequenced input: blood. The clonotype originates from a young man in good health.

DNA for the CDR3: TGTGCCAGCAGCTTGGGTCTAGCGGAGCGTCACAATGAGCAGTTCTTC. Protein product: CASSLGLAERHNEQFF. The chain employs TRBV5-6 and TRBJ2-1, with 7 bases lining up with TRBD2. V shed 0 bases, J shed 5 bases, and the junction held 8 bases outside the gene matches. Germline CDR1 is SGHDT and CDR2 is YYEEEE. The CDR3 extends over 16 amino acids.